The sequence of this T cell receptor beta chain was determined in a study of cytomegalovirus exposure and HLA in healthy donors. A note on this clone: What it recognizes is unknown.

Repertoires were generated with immunoSEQ multiplex PCR, while TCRdb's copy carries only in-frame clones and drops some. The table has some 110,000 clones, roughly 86% seen once. This CDR3 is 16 amino acids long. Germline V gene sequence: CDR1 SGDLS, CDR2 YYNGEE. Trimming took 4 bases from V and 6 from J, leaving 20 bases between them. Study results and caveats: Reported performance of the classifier showed diagnosis of cytomegalovirus status with high specificity and sensitivity. Investigators reported some 150 TCR beta chains as tied to cytomegalovirus. Most observed TCR sequences were rare, whereas some public TCRs were detected in many donors. It was confirmed in vitro that a few of the CMV-associated chains were specific for CMV antigens.

The sequence derives from a man between 18 and 29 years old in good health and CMV-seronegative. The J gene is TRBJ2-1, the V gene TRBV9, with D perhaps matching TRBD2 (5 bases). Input material: PBMCs. CDR3 residues: CASSPVERVPSNEQFF. The CDR3 nucleotides are TGTGCCAGCAGCCCAGTAGAGAGGGTCCCCAGCAATGAGCAGTTCTTC.